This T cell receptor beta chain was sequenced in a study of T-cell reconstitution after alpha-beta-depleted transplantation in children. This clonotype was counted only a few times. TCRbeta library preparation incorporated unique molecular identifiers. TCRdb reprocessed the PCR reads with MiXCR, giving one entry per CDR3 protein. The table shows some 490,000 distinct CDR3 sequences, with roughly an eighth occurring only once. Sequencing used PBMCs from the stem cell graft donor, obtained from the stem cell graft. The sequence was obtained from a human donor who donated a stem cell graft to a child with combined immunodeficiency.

The chain's CDR3 is CASSLHSDTNTGELFF. The CDR3 DNA reads as TGTGCCAGCAGTCTCCACTCAGATACGAACACCGGGGAGCTGTTTTTT. V usage is TRBV12-3 or TRBV12-4 and J usage is TRBJ2-2, with D unclear. The CDR3 length is 16 residues. V was shortened by 5 bases and J by 0 bases, with 13 bases between the two germline ends.